This T cell receptor beta chain was sequenced in a study of blood T cell repertoires in COVID-19. Overall study context: The United States, Italy and Spain were the sources of the acute and convalescent COVID-19 samples. PBMCs, B-cell-depleted T cells, or T cells were the source of the cDNA or gDNA that made up the material.

J lost 5 bases, V lost 7 bases, and 3 bases had no gene match. This CDR3 has 13 residues. CDR1 is SQVTM and CDR2 is ANQGSEA in the germline V gene. Per the authors' pipeline: By means of reference gene primer amplification, nucleated cell counts were estimated. Clones were sequenced by immunoSEQ multiplex PCR, and TCRdb holds only the in-frame ones, with some missing. V, J and clone size derive from that table, while D and trimming were established from the DNA sequence. The table includes some 77,000 clones, around 88% detected once. Sequenced sample: peripheral blood. This chain joins TRBV29-1 and TRBJ2-3, with 13 bases fitting TRBD2. The receptor was derived from a man aged 25-45 years with acute or convalescent COVID-19. In DNA, the CDR3 is TGCAGCGCTGGGACTAGCGGGGTAGATACGCAGTATTTT. Translating it yields CSAGTSGVDTQYF.